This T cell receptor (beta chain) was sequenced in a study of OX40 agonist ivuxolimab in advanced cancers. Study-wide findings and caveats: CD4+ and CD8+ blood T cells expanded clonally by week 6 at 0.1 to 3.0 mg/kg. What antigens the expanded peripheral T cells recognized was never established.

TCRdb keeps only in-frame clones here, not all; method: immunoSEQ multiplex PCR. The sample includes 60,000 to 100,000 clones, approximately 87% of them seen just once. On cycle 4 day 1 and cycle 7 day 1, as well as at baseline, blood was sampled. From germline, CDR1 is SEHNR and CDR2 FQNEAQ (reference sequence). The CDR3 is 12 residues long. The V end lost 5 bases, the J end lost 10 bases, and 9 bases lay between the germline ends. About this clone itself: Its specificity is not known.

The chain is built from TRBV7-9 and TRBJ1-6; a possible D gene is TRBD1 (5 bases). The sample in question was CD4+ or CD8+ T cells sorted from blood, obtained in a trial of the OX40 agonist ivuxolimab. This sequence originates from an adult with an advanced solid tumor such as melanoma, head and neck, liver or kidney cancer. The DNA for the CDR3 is TGTGCCAGCAGCGGCGGGGGGTCACCCCTCCACTTT. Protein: CASSGGGSPLHF.